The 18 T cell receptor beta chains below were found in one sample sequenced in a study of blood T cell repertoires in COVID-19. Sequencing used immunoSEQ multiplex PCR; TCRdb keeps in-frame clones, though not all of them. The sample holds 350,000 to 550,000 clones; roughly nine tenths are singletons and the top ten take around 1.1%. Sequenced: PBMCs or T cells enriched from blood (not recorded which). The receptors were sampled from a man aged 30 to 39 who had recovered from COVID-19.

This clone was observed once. In DNA, the CDR3 is TGTGCCAGCAGAATGGGACAGACGAACACCGGGGAGCTGTTTTTT. This encodes CASRMGQTNTGELFF. The chain uses TRBV6-5 and TRBJ2-2, with TRBD1 matching 7 bases. This CDR3 is built from 15 residues. Germline CDR1 and CDR2: MNHEY and SVGAGI. J was trimmed by 0 bases and V by 6 bases; bases with no gene match: 4.

CDR3 in amino acids: CASSPRRNEQYF. The CDR3 DNA sequence: TGTGCCAGCAGCCCGAGGAGAAACGAGCAGTACTTC. V usage is TRBV3-1 (or the pseudogene TRBV3-2) and J usage is TRBJ2-7, with D uncertain. Germline V lookup: CDR1 LGHDT, CDR2 YNNKEL (reference sequence). The CDR3 has 12 residues. V was trimmed by 4 bases and J by 5 bases, leaving 9 bases between them.

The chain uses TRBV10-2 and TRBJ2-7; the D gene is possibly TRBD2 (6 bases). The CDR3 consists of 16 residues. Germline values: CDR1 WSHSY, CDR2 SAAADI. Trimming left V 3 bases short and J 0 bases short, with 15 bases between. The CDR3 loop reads CASSESGRGLSYEQYF. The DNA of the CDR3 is TGCGCCAGCAGTGAATCGGGTCGGGGACTCTCCTACGAGCAGTACTTC.

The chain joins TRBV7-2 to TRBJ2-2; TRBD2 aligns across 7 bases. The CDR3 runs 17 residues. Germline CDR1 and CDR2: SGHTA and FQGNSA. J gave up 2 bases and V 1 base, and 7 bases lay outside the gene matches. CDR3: CASSLDRPSGNTGELFF. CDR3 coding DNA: TGTGCCAGCAGCTTAGATCGGCCTAGCGGAAACACCGGGGAGCTGTTTTTT. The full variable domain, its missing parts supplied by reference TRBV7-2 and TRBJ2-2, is GAGVSQSPSNKVTEKGKDVELRCDPISGHTALYWYRQSLGQGLEFLIYFQGNSAPDKSGLPSDRFSAERTGGSVSTLTIQRTQQEDSAVYLCASSLDRPSGNTGELFFGEGSRLTVL.

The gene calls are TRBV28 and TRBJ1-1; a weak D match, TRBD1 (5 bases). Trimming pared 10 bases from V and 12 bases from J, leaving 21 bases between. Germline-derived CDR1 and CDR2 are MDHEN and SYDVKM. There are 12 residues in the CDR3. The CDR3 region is CATRGTGGSTFF. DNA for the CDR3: TGTGCCACCCGTGGTACGGGGGGTTCAACTTTCTTT. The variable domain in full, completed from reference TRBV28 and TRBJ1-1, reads DVKVTQSSRYLVKRTGEKVFLECVQDMDHENMFWYRQDPGLGLRLIYFSYDVKMKEKGDIPEGYSVSREKKERFSLILESASTNQTSMYLCATRGTGGSTFFGQGTRLTVV.

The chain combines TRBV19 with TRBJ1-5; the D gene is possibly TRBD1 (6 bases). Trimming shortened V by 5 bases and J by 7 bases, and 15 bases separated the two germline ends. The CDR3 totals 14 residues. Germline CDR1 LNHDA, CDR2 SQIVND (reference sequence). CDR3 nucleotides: TGTGCCAGTAGTGAAACGACAGGTATACAGCCCCAGCATTTT. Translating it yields CASSETTGIQPQHF.

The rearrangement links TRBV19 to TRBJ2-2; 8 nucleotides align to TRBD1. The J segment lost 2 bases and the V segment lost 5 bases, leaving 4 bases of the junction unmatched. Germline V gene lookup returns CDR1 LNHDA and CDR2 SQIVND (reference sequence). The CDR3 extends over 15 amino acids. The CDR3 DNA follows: TGTGCCAGTAGTGCGGGACAGGTAAACACCGGGGAGCTGTTTTTT. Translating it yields CASSAGQVNTGELFF.

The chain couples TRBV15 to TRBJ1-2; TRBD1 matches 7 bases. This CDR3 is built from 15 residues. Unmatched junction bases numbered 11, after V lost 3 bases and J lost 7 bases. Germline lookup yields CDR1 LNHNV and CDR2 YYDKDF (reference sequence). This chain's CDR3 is CATSRTGQLRSGYTF. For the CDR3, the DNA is TGTGCCACCAGCAGGACGGGACAGCTACGCTCTGGCTACACCTTC. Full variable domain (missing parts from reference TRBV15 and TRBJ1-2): DAMVIQNPRYQVTQFGKPVTLSCSQTLNHNVMYWYQQKSSQAPKLLFHYYDKDFNNEADTPDNFQSRRPNTSFCFLDIRSPGLGDTAMYLCATSRTGQLRSGYTFGSGTRLTVV.

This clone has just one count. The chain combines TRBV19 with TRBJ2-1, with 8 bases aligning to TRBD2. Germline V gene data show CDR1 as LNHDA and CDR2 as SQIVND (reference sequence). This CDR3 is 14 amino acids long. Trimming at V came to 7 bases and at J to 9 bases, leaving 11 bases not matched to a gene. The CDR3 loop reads CASTPGLVFTEQFF. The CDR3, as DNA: TGTGCCAGTACCCCGGGACTAGTTTTTACTGAGCAGTTCTTC.

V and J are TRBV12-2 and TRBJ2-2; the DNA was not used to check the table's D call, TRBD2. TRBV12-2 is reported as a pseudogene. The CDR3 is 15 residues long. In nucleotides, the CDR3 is TGTGCAAGTCGCCCGGAGGGGCAGAACACCGGGGAGCTGTTTTTT. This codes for CASRPEGQNTGELFF.

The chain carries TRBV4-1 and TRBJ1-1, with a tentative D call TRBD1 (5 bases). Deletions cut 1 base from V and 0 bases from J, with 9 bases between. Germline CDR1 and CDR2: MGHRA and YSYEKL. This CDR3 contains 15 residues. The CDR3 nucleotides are TGCGCCAGCAGCCAAGTTGGGGCCATGAACACTGAAGCTTTCTTT. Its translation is CASSQVGAMNTEAFF.

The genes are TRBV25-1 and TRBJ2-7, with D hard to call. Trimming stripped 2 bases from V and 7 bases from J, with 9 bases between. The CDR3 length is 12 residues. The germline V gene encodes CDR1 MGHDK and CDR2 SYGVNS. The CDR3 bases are TGTGCCAGCAGTGAAGGTCGGTTTGAGCAGTACTTC. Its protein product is CASSEGRFEQYF.

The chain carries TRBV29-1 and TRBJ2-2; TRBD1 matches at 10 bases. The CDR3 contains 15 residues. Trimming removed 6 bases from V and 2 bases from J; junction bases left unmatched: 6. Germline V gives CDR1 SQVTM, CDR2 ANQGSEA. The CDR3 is CSVVGTGDNTGELFF. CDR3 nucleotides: TGCAGCGTGGTCGGGACAGGGGACAACACCGGGGAGCTGTTTTTT.

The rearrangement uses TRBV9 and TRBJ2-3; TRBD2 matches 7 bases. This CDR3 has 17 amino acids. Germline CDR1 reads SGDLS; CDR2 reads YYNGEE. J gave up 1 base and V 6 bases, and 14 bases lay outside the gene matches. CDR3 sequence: CASNRWGGKVGTDTQYF. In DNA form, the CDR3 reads TGTGCCAGCAACAGGTGGGGGGGAAAGGTCGGCACAGATACGCAGTATTTT. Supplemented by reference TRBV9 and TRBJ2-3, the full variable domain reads DSGVTQTPKHLITATGQRVTLRCSPRSGDLSVYWYQQSLDQGLQFLIQYYNGEERAKGNILERFSAQQFPDLHSELNLSSLELGDSALYFCASNRWGGKVGTDTQYFGPGTRLTVL.

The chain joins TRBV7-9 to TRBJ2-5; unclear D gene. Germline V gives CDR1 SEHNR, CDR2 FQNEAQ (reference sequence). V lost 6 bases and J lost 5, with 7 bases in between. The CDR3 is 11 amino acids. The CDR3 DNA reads TGTGCCAGCAGTCCAGCGGAGACCCAGTACTTC. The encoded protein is CASSPAETQYF.

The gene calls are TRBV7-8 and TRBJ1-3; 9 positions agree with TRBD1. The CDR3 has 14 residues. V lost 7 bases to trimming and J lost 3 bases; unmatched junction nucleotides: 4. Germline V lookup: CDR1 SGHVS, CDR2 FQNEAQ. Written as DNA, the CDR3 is TGTGCCAGCACTTCGGGACAGGGTGGAAACACCATATATTTT. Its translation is CASTSGQGGNTIYF.

The CDR3 loop reads CASSFSGDSGNTIYF. The CDR3 DNA is TGTGCCAGCAGCTTCTCCGGAGATTCTGGAAACACCATATATTTT. The chain employs TRBV11-3 and TRBJ1-3; D remains unclear. Trimming pared 3 bases from V and 1 base from J, leaving 10 bases between. Germline values: CDR1 SGHNT, CDR2 YENEEA. This CDR3 spans 15 amino acids.

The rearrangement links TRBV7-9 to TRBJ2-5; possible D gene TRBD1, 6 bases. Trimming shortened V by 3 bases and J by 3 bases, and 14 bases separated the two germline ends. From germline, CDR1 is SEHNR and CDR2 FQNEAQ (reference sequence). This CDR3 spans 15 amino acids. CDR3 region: CASSFIQGVEETQYF. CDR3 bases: TGTGCCAGCAGCTTTATACAGGGAGTCGAAGAGACCCAGTACTTC.